What follows describes a single T cell receptor beta chain. Its antigen is still unknown. Every isolated RNA sample was fully reverse transcribed, so sequencing captured expressed TCRB transcripts. An average of around 3.4 million reads was obtained for naive, central memory and regulatory T cell samples. The method was immunoSEQ multiplex PCR; TCRdb's version includes in-frame clones alone and lacks a portion of them. This table has a few hundred thousand clones, roughly 22% appearing once. The data are from a study of beta chain features in type 1 diabetes. Study-wide results and caveats: Healthy donors had naive, central memory and Treg TCRB repertoires that appeared less similar than those seen among patients. Significant though moderate, a shortening of TCRB CDR3s appeared in all four CD4+ subsets of Type 1 diabetes patients. The study notes PCR might favor shorter templates equally in patients and controls.

Sequencing was carried out using naive CD4+ T cells from blood. The sequence came from a middle-aged woman with type 1 diabetes.

Here the CDR3 DNA reads TGTGCCAGCAGCTTTTTGGGGGCCCTCAAAGAGACCCAGTACTTC. Translated, it gives CASSFLGALKETQYF. V gene TRBV11-2 combines with J gene TRBJ2-5; tentatively, D is TRBD1 (6 bases). CDR1 is SGHAT, CDR2 FQNNGV, per germline. The CDR3 is made up of 15 amino acids. V lost 3 bases and J lost 3, with 14 bases in between.